This T cell receptor beta chain was identified during a study of Tregs in tolerant kidney transplant recipients. Regarding the study as a whole: No direct test of biological reproducibility was done here. The most relevant donor-specific Treg TCRbeta repertoire apparently came from expansion with activated donor B cells. Findings come from small patient numbers and require larger validation.

As to this clone: Its antigen is unidentified.

Germline V gene data show CDR1 as SGDLS and CDR2 as YYNGEE. This CDR3 region has 15 residues. V lost 3 bases, J lost 7 bases, and 19 bases lay in between. Profiled with immunoSEQ multiplex PCR; TCRdb holds only in-frame clones, not every one. The sample lists tens of thousands of clones; under 95% were seen once. Sequences were obtained from Tregs from blood. This chain connects TRBV9 to TRBJ1-2; a possible D gene is TRBD1 (5 bases). This clonotype originated in a human donor in good health. This CDR3 is CASSGQSGGVGGYTF. The CDR3 DNA is TGTGCCAGCAGCGGACAGAGTGGAGGGGTGGGTGGCTACACCTTC.